Presented here are 31 T cell receptor beta chains from one specimen sequenced in a study of cytomegalovirus exposure and HLA in healthy donors (dated by TCRdb to the late 2010s). Library preparation employed the immunoSEQ multiplex PCR assay. The multiplex PCR relied on a mix of 60 forward primers for TCR Vbeta segments and 13 reverse primers for TCR Jbeta segments. TCRdb re-hosts the immuneACCESS table, in-frame sequences only. Its copies lack some clones; in the studies checked, an unresolved V gene accounts for under half of them, and the cause for the rest is not known. In this sample the table shows under 200,000 clones, roughly four fifths of which occur a single time. Around 0.71% of the sample is held by the ten biggest clonotypes. What was sequenced was PBMCs. Every receptor here comes from a female donor in good health and CMV-seronegative.

The V call is TRBV5-1, the J call TRBJ2-2; the match to TRBD2 covers 8 bases. This CDR3 has 16 amino acids. J was trimmed by 4 bases and V by 2 bases; bases with no gene match: 7. CDR1 SGHRS and CDR2 YFSETQ come from the germline V gene. CDR3 sequence reads: CASSFGHSGSTGELFF. The CDR3 DNA reads as TGCGCCAGCAGCTTTGGGCACAGCGGGAGCACCGGGGAGCTGTTTTTT.

The chain is built from TRBV5-1 and TRBJ2-2; 11 bases are shared with TRBD2. The CDR3 consists of 18 residues. The germline gives CDR1 SGHRS, CDR2 YFSETQ. V dropped 4 bases and J dropped 0; count of bases not matched to a gene: 8. CDR3 residues: CASSPRLAGSANTGELFF. As DNA, the CDR3 is TGCGCCAGCAGCCCTAGACTAGCGGGGTCCGCGAACACCGGGGAGCTGTTTTTT.

The chain has TRBV19 and TRBJ2-1; 9 nucleotides agree with TRBD2. Trimming took 10 bases from V and 7 from J; bases not matched to a gene: 11. Per the germline V gene, CDR1 is LNHDA and CDR2 is SQIVND (reference sequence). The CDR3 has 14 residues. This chain's CDR3 is CAISRGLALNEQFF. CDR3 in DNA: TGTGCCATCTCGAGGGGACTAGCATTAAATGAGCAGTTCTTC.

The genes are TRBV5-1 and TRBJ2-5, with 14 bases that match TRBD2. The germline CDR1 and CDR2 sequences are SGHRS and YFSETQ. The CDR3 has 16 residues. V lost 0 bases, J lost 6 bases, and 4 bases stayed unmatched. The CDR3 nucleotides read TGCGCCAGCAGCTTGGAAGGACTAGCGGGAGGAAAGACCCAGTACTTC. Translating it yields CASSLEGLAGGKTQYF. The whole variable domain, filled in from reference TRBV5-1 and TRBJ2-5, reads KAGVTQTPRYLIKTRGQQVTLSCSPISGHRSVSWYQQTPGQGLQFLFEYFSETQRNKGNFPGRFSGRQFSNSRSEMNVSTLELGDSALYLCASSLEGLAGGKTQYFGPGTRLLVL.

The chain carries TRBV7-3 and TRBJ2-3, with D hard to call. V was shortened by 5 bases and J by 6 bases, with 12 bases between the two germline ends. Germline V gene data show CDR1 as SGHTA and CDR2 as FQGTGA. This CDR3 region has 13 residues. CDR3 sequence: CASSPEWADTQYF. In DNA, the CDR3 is TGTGCCAGCAGCCCCGAGTGGGCGGATACGCAGTATTTT. The complete variable domain, with remaining parts taken from reference TRBV7-3 and TRBJ2-3, reads GAGVSQTPSNKVTEKGKYVELRCDPISGHTALYWYRQSLGQGPEFLIYFQGTGAADDSGLPNDRFFAVRPEGSVSTLKIQRTERGDSAVYLCASSPEWADTQYFGPGTRLTVL.

This clone was counted between two and nine times. The chain joins TRBV28 to TRBJ1-1; a possible D gene is TRBD1 (6 bases). The CDR3 totals 14 residues. The germline gives CDR1 MDHEN, CDR2 SYDVKM. V was cut by 3 bases and J by 1 base, with 9 bases left in between. CDR3 coding DNA: TGTGCCAGCAGTTTCCAGGGGCAGAACACTGAAGCTTTCTTT. It encodes CASSFQGQNTEAFF.

The chain carries TRBV27 and TRBJ1-5; D gene ambiguous. Germline lookup yields CDR1 MNHEY and CDR2 SMNVEV (reference sequence). The CDR3 totals 15 residues. Trimming cost V 2 bases and J 7 bases, with 15 bases left between them. CDR3 residues: CASSLMSGYGQPQHF. CDR3 DNA sequence: TGTGCCAGCAGTTTAATGAGCGGTTACGGCCAGCCCCAGCATTTT.

The V gene is TRBV6-5, the J gene TRBJ2-5; no firm D call. The J call may be in error: the DNA end matches TRBJ2-7 better. This CDR3 has 14 amino acids. In germline, CDR1 is MNHEY, CDR2 SVGAGI. This CDR3 reads CASRGALGPYEQYF. The CDR3 DNA reads TGTGCCAGCCGCGGAGCCCTAGGCCCATACGAGCAGTACTTC.

The CDR3 DNA reads as TGTGCCAGCCTCCCGGGGGGCGGAGAGACCCAGTACTTC. It specifies CASLPGGGETQYF. V and J are TRBV28 and TRBJ2-5; perhaps TRBD2 as D (7 bases). Trimming removed 8 bases from V and 4 bases from J, with 14 bases in between. CDR3 length: 13 residues. CDR1 is MDHEN, CDR2 SYDVKM, per germline.

This chain connects TRBV30 to TRBJ2-4, with D perhaps TRBD1 (6 bases). In germline, CDR1 is GTSNPN, CDR2 SVGIG (reference sequence). CDR3 length: 17 residues. V dropped 2 bases and J dropped 3 bases, with 20 bases sitting between them. The CDR3 region is CAWSTPSAGVGKNIQYF. The CDR3 nucleotides read TGTGCCTGGAGTACTCCCTCGGCAGGGGTGGGCAAAAACATTCAGTACTTC.

The chain carries TRBV29-1 and TRBJ2-5, with a tentative D call TRBD1 (5 bases). From germline, CDR1 is SQVTM and CDR2 ANQGSEA. V was cut by 8 bases and J by 2 bases, with 9 bases left in between. The CDR3 length is 11 residues. CDR3: CSTDTQETQYF. CDR3 DNA sequence: TGCAGCACGGACACACAAGAGACCCAGTACTTC.

The table lists this clone with a count of one. The CDR3 protein is CASSSPPGMNTIYF. The DNA of the CDR3 is TGTGCCAGCAGTTCCCCCCCCGGGATGAACACCATATATTTT. The V gene is TRBV28, the J gene TRBJ1-3; the D is unclear. CDR1 is MDHEN and CDR2 is SYDVKM in the germline V gene. Trimming left V 4 bases short and J 7 bases short, with 14 bases between. The CDR3 is 14 residues long.

The chain joins TRBV25-1 to TRBJ1-4; TRBD1 agrees at 9 bases. Germline trimming cut 8 bases from V and 4 bases from J; bases unmatched to any gene: 11. The CDR3 has 16 amino acids. Germline loops: CDR1 MGHDK, CDR2 SYGVNS. In DNA, the CDR3 is TGTGCCAGCGGCACAGCCCGGACAGGGGTTAATGAAAAACTGTTTTTT. It specifies CASGTARTGVNEKLFF.

The V and J genes are TRBV6-5 and TRBJ1-1; unclear D gene. CDR1 is MNHEY and CDR2 is SVGAGI in the germline V gene. V shed 4 bases and J shed 4 bases, with 7 bases lying between them. This CDR3 spans 12 amino acids. CDR3 protein: CASSSEGTEAFF. DNA of the CDR3: TGTGCCAGCAGTTCTGAGGGCACTGAAGCTTTCTTT.

J is TRBJ1-3 and V is TRBV28; D is unclear. Trimming took off 7 bases at V and 0 bases at J, with 13 bases between the two ends. The CDR3 sequence is 15 residues long. In germline, CDR1 is MDHEN, CDR2 SYDVKM. This CDR3 reads CASTLARHSGNTIYF. The CDR3 bases are TGTGCCAGCACCCTGGCCAGGCACTCTGGAAACACCATATATTTT.

The rearrangement links TRBV7-9 to TRBJ1-3; D gene unclear. Germline V gene data show CDR1 as SEHNR and CDR2 as FQNEAQ (reference sequence). Deletions cut 1 base from V and 4 bases from J, with 14 bases between. The CDR3 is 16 amino acids. The DNA of the CDR3 is TGTGCCAGCAGCTTAGTGGCGCCGGCCGGGGGAAACACCATATATTTT. As protein: CASSLVAPAGGNTIYF.

The chain joins TRBV27 to TRBJ2-7, with 14 bases lining up with TRBD2. Germline CDR1 is MNHEY and CDR2 is SMNVEV (reference sequence). J lost 2 bases, V lost 8 bases, and 8 bases had no gene match. This CDR3 is 16 amino acids long. The CDR3 sequence is CASSGLAGGQTYEQYF. CDR3 sequence (DNA): TGTGCCAGCTCTGGACTAGCGGGGGGCCAAACCTACGAGCAGTACTTC.

V gene TRBV19 combines with J gene TRBJ2-3; tentative D call: TRBD2 (6 bases). The ends were cut back, 6 bases at V and 0 bases at J, with 13 bases in the middle. CDR3 size: 15 residues. In germline, CDR1 is LNHDA, CDR2 SQIVND (reference sequence). The CDR3 spells CASSLADGSTDTQYF. CDR3 DNA sequence: TGTGCCAGTAGCTTAGCGGACGGTAGCACAGATACGCAGTATTTT.

This chain joins TRBV15 and TRBJ1-2; weak D call: TRBD1 (5 bases). Germline assignment: CDR1 LNHNV and CDR2 YYDKDF (reference sequence). This CDR3 has 13 amino acids. The CDR3 protein is CASKQGGPGGYTF. In DNA form, the CDR3 reads TGTGCTTCCAAGCAGGGAGGTCCTGGAGGCTACACCTTC. Supplemented by reference TRBV15 and TRBJ1-2, the full variable domain reads DAMVIQNPRYQVTQFGKPVTLSCSQTLNHNVMYWYQQKSSQAPKLLFHYYDKDFNNEADTPDNFQSRRPNTSFCFLDIRSPGLGDTAMYLCASKQGGPGGYTFGSGTRLTVV.

The chain couples TRBV11-2 to TRBJ1-2, with TRBD1 as a possible D gene (5 bases). The CDR3 contains 15 residues. Per germline, CDR1 SGHAT and CDR2 FQNNGV. Trimming took 6 bases from V and 4 from J, leaving 18 bases between them. CDR3 coding DNA: TGTGCCAGCAGTCCTACGGCCGGCAGGGTCTATGGCTACACCTTC. Translating gives CASSPTAGRVYGYTF.

The chain employs TRBV10-3 and TRBJ2-7; 8 nucleotides align to TRBD2. The CDR3 length is 13 residues. Germline CDR1 reads ENHRY; CDR2 reads SYGVKD. The junction had 6 bases not matched to a gene; V was cut back by 0 bases and J by 11 bases. The CDR3, as DNA: TGTGCCATCAGTGAGTCGACTCGGGAGGGAAAGTACTTC. This sequence encodes CAISESTREGKYF.

V is TRBV28 and J is TRBJ1-1; D perhaps matches TRBD1 (6 bases). Trimming shortened V by 3 bases and J by 3 bases, and 14 bases separated the two germline ends. The V gene's germline CDR1 is MDHEN and CDR2 SYDVKM. The CDR3 sequence is 15 residues long. As DNA, the CDR3 is TGTGCCAGCAGTTTCCGAGGACAGCGGTACACTGAAGCTTTCTTT. The encoded protein is CASSFRGQRYTEAFF.

This clone came up a few times. V usage is TRBV21-1 and J usage is TRBJ2-3; the D segment call TRBD1 is taken from the table without a DNA check. TRBV21-1 is a pseudogene locus. This CDR3 is 15 amino acids long. The CDR3 DNA reads TGTGCCAGCAGCAAGTGTTCAGGTACGACAGATACGCAGTATTTT. Its protein product is CASSKCSGTTDTQYF.

The chain has TRBV7-3 and TRBJ2-2; D uncertain. CDR1 and CDR2 from the germline V gene are SGHTA and FQGTGA. The CDR3 loop spans 13 amino acids. The V end lost 3 bases, the J end lost 3 bases, and 5 bases lay between the germline ends. CDR3 coding DNA: TGTGCCAGCAGCTTTTTAGACACCGGGGAGCTGTTTTTT. Amino acid sequence: CASSFLDTGELFF.

This clone occurred a few times. The rearrangement links TRBV6-5 to TRBJ2-1, with TRBD2 as a possible D gene (6 bases). CDR3 size: 13 residues. V shed 6 bases and J shed 5 bases, with 11 bases lying between them. In germline, CDR1 is MNHEY, CDR2 SVGAGI. CDR3 bases: TGTGCCAGCAGGGGACTCGGGGACAATGAGCAGTTCTTC. Translation gives CASRGLGDNEQFF.

The chain combines TRBV30 with TRBJ1-4, with D possibly matching TRBD1 (6 bases). Deletions cut 1 base from V and 7 bases from J, with 16 bases between. The CDR3 covers 15 residues. Germline CDR1 and CDR2: GTSNPN and SVGIG (reference sequence). CDR3 region: CAWSAITGTVEKLFF. CDR3 DNA: TGTGCCTGGAGTGCGATTACAGGGACGGTTGAAAAACTGTTTTTT.

The chain recombines TRBV28 with TRBJ1-2; D is uncertain. CDR1 and CDR2 from the germline V gene are MDHEN and SYDVKM. Trimming stripped 2 bases from V and 8 bases from J, with 18 bases between. The CDR3 runs to 15 residues. CDR3 in DNA: TGTGCCAGCAGTTTAGGTGGGAGTGTGGTGAAGGGCTACACCTTC. Protein: CASSLGGSVVKGYTF.

This clone was recorded a few times. V and J are TRBV6-4 and TRBJ1-1; no definite D call. Germline CDR1 reads MRHNA; CDR2 reads SNTAGT. The CDR3 runs to 14 residues. V dropped 4 bases and J dropped 0 bases, with 9 bases sitting between them. The CDR3 DNA reads as TGTGCCAGCAGTGCTGAGGCAATGAACACTGAAGCTTTCTTT. It translates to CASSAEAMNTEAFF.

This clone was counted only a few times. The chain links TRBV30 to TRBJ1-3, with no clear D. Germline V gene data show CDR1 as GTSNPN and CDR2 as SVGIG (reference sequence). The CDR3 totals 13 residues. V was pared by 2 bases and J by 3 bases, with 8 bases between. The CDR3 loop reads CAWSWAGGNTIYF. CDR3 coding DNA: TGTGCCTGGAGTTGGGCAGGTGGAAACACCATATATTTT.

This clone has a count of ten or more. This chain links TRBV6-5 with TRBJ2-2, with a possible D match to TRBD2 (6 bases). The CDR3 is 16 residues long. The germline V and J ends were trimmed by 2 bases and 9 bases, with 19 bases remaining between them. The germline V gene has CDR1 MNHEY and CDR2 SVGAGI. CDR3 loop: CASSYGGSGRGRELFF. The CDR3 nucleotides read TGTGCCAGCAGTTACGGGGGGAGCGGCCGCGGGCGGGAGCTGTTTTTT.

The rearrangement uses TRBV5-5 and TRBJ2-2; the match to TRBD2 covers 9 bases. Germline lookup yields CDR1 SGHKS and CDR2 YYEKEE (reference sequence). With V trimmed by 0 bases and J by 4 bases, 10 bases remained unmatched. This CDR3 comprises 18 residues. The CDR3 sequence: CASSLGLAGRAGTGELFF. As DNA, the CDR3 is TGTGCCAGCAGCTTGGGCCTAGCGGGACGGGCGGGCACCGGGGAGCTGTTTTTT.